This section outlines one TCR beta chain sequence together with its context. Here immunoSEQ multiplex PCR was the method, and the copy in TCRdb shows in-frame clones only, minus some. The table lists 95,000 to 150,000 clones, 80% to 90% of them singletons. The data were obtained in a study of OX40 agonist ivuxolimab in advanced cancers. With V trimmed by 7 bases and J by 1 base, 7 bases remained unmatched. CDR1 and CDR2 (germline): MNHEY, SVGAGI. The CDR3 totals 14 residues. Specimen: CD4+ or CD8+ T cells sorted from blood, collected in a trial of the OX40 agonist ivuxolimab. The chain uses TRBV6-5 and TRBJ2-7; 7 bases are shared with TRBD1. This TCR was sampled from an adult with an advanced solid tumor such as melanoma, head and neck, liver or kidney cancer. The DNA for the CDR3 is TGTGCCAGCACTCAAAGACAGGGATCCTACGAGCAGTACTTC. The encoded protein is CASTQRQGSYEQYF.